Given below is one TCR beta chain in context. Through 5' RACE with UMI labels, the TRB cDNA libraries were prepared. TCRdb reworked the 5' RACE reads into one entry per CDR3 protein, no DNA. There are 100,000 to 150,000 distinct CDR3 sequences in the sample, with approximately 0.3% held by the top ten. The CDR3 is 14 residues long. Per the germline V gene, CDR1 is KGHSH and CDR2 is LQKENI. The sample comes from a study of CXCR3-negative and CXCR3-positive naive CD8 T cells. The CD45RO-CCR7+CD27+CD95- phenotype denoted naive CD8+ T cells. Source material: naive CXCR3- CD8+ T cells from blood. The subset denotes: CD45RO-CCR7+CD27+CD95- naive CD8+ T cells lacking CXCR3 (TNR3-). The rearrangement uses TRBV18 and TRBJ2-5; TCRdb designates TRBD2, a call that cannot be tested without DNA. The receptor comes from a human donor in good health. Some clones in this sample may be carry-over from other donors' samples. CDR3 sequence: CASSPGGAGETQYF.